Shown below are 16 T cell receptor beta chains from a single sample sequenced in a study of technical replicates of blood from a few donors. The assay was immunoSEQ multiplex PCR, and TCRdb's table has in-frame clones only and misses some. Seen here are approximately 70,000 clones, 90% to 95% observed once, and the top ten hold under 0.5%. The sequenced sample consisted of T cells isolated from PBMCs. These receptor sequences come from a human donor in good health.

V and J are TRBV27 and TRBJ1-1, with D unclear. The CDR3 length is 14 residues. CDR1 is MNHEY, CDR2 SMNVEV, per germline (reference sequence). The germline V and J ends were trimmed by 7 bases and 2 bases, with 14 bases remaining between them. For the CDR3, the DNA is TGTGCCAGCACCCCCGGAGGGTCTAACACTGAAGCTTTCTTT. The encoded protein is CASTPGGSNTEAFF.

This clone was observed a single time. This rearrangement joins TRBV2 to TRBJ1-5, with 7 nucleotides matching TRBD1. V lost 8 bases to trimming and J lost 2 bases; unmatched junction nucleotides: 3. This CDR3 has 13 amino acids. Germline V gives CDR1 SNHLY, CDR2 FYNNEI. DNA for the CDR3: TGTGCCAGCGGCACAGGGGGCAATCAGCCCCAGCATTTT. It codes for CASGTGGNQPQHF.

The chain has TRBV9 and TRBJ2-1; perhaps TRBD2 as D (6 bases). CDR3 length: 15 amino acids. Germline V gene sequence: CDR1 SGDLS, CDR2 YYNGEE. Trimming took 3 bases from V and 9 from J, leaving 19 bases between them. CDR3 DNA: TGTGCCAGCAGCGACTGGGGACTCCAGGGAGGTGAGCAGTTCTTC. Translated: CASSDWGLQGGEQFF.

This sequence joins TRBV5-6 and TRBJ2-5; D perhaps matches TRBD1 (5 bases). Germline V gives CDR1 SGHDT, CDR2 YYEEEE. The CDR3 is 14 amino acids. Between the trimmed V and J ends, which lost 2 bases and 3 bases, there was a span of 11 bases. CDR3 coding DNA: TGTGCCAGCAGCTTCGTGGGGCAAGAAGAGACCCAGTACTTC. Protein sequence: CASSFVGQEETQYF.

This chain connects TRBV29-1 to TRBJ1-1; D remains unclear. The V end was cut by 5 bases, the J end by 5 bases, with 15 bases between. Germline values: CDR1 SQVTM, CDR2 ANQGSEA. The CDR3 loop spans 13 amino acids. In DNA form, the CDR3 reads TGCAGCGTTAGTCACTCCGGAGGTACTGAAGCTTTCTTT. It translates to CSVSHSGGTEAFF.

J is TRBJ1-1 and V is TRBV5-1; TRBD1 might be the D (6 bases). The V end lost 0 bases, the J end lost 0 bases, and 9 bases lay between the germline ends. The CDR3 extends over 15 amino acids. Per the germline V gene, CDR1 is SGHRS and CDR2 is YFSETQ. The CDR3 bases are TGCGCCAGCAGCTTGGGTGGACAGCTGAACACTGAAGCTTTCTTT. Translating it yields CASSLGGQLNTEAFF.

This clone has a single count. V is TRBV7-8 and J is TRBJ1-2, with D hard to call. V lost 5 bases to trimming and J lost 6 bases, with 13 bases between them. This CDR3 region has 13 residues. Germline V CDR1 and CDR2: SGHVS, FQNEAQ. DNA for the CDR3: TGTGCCAGCAGCACCCGGCCTAGAGATGGCTACACCTTC. Its protein is CASSTRPRDGYTF.

The chain has TRBV9 and TRBJ1-2; maybe TRBD1 (5 bases). The CDR3 sequence is 15 residues long. Trimming took off 5 bases at V and 0 bases at J, with 14 bases between the two ends. Germline-derived CDR1 and CDR2 are SGDLS and YYNGEE. CDR3 in DNA: TGTGCCAGCAGGCGAGGGGCGGGAGCTAACTATGGCTACACCTTC. It specifies CASRRGAGANYGYTF.

This chain connects TRBV27 to TRBJ2-3; no definite D call. Trimming cost V 4 bases and J 0 bases, with 11 bases left between them. The CDR3 sequence is 15 residues long. The germline V gene has CDR1 MNHEY and CDR2 SMNVEV (reference sequence). For the CDR3, the DNA is TGTGCCAGCAGTTCTCCCCTCCCCAGCACAGATACGCAGTATTTT. This encodes CASSSPLPSTDTQYF.

The table lists this clone with a count of one. The rearrangement links TRBV7-9 to TRBJ2-7; D perhaps matches TRBD1 (5 bases). This CDR3 is 12 amino acids long. V lost 5 bases, J lost 2 bases, and 7 bases lay in between. Germline CDR1 and CDR2: SEHNR and FQNEAQ (reference sequence). The CDR3 loop reads CASSDSPYEQYF. The CDR3, as DNA: TGTGCCAGCAGCGACAGCCCCTACGAGCAGTACTTC.

The sample holds one count of this clone. The gene calls are TRBV4-1 and TRBJ2-7; D is undetermined. The length of the CDR3 is 15 residues. The V end lost 4 bases, the J end lost 3 bases, and 16 bases lay between the germline ends. Germline values: CDR1 MGHRA, CDR2 YSYEKL. CDR3 region: CASSLKPGLSYEQYF. CDR3 DNA: TGCGCCAGCAGCCTAAAACCGGGTCTAAGCTACGAGCAGTACTTC.

This chain uses TRBV28 with TRBJ2-7, with D hard to call. The CDR3 totals 12 residues. Per the germline V gene, CDR1 is MDHEN and CDR2 is SYDVKM. The V end lost 6 bases, the J end lost 1 base, and 7 bases lay between the germline ends. The CDR3 coding sequence is TGTGCCAGCAGGTCAGGTTCCTACGAGCAGTACTTC. Amino acids: CASRSGSYEQYF.

The chain combines TRBV6-1 with TRBJ1-5; TRBD1 might be the D (5 bases). The CDR3 has 15 residues. Looked up from germline, CDR1 is MNHNS and CDR2 is SASEGT. V was cut by 1 base and J by 5 bases, with 12 bases left in between. The CDR3: CASSEDGGTYQPQHF. Written as DNA, the CDR3 is TGTGCCAGCAGTGAAGACGGGGGAACCTATCAGCCCCAGCATTTT.

The DNA for the CDR3 is TGTGCCTGGACCGGGACTAGCGGGCGGAGGCTAGCCAAAAACATTCAGTACTTC. Encoded protein: CAWTGTSGRRLAKNIQYF. The V call is TRBV30, the J call TRBJ2-4; 12 bases line up with TRBD2. Per the germline V gene, CDR1 is GTSNPN and CDR2 is SVGIG (reference sequence). Losses at the gene ends were 4 bases for V and 0 bases for J; bases not matched to a gene: 10. The CDR3 has 18 amino acids.

DNA for the CDR3: TGCAGCGTTGAACCCGCTACTGTCTATGGCTACACCTTC. Its protein product is CSVEPATVYGYTF. This sequence joins TRBV29-1 and TRBJ1-2; no reliable D call. Germline assignment: CDR1 SQVTM and CDR2 ANQGSEA. The germline V and J ends were trimmed by 2 bases and 4 bases, with 11 bases remaining between them. This CDR3 spans 13 amino acids. Full variable domain (remainder filled in from reference TRBV29-1 and TRBJ1-2): SAVISQKPSRDICQRGTSLTIQCQVDSQVTMMFWYRQQPGQSLTLIATANQGSEATYESGFVIDKFPISRPNLTFSTLTVSNMSPEDSSIYLCSVEPATVYGYTFGSGTRLTVV.

This chain connects TRBV28 to TRBJ2-3; 8 nucleotides line up with TRBD2. The CDR3 is 15 residues long. Trimming at V came to 7 bases and at J to 5 bases, leaving 11 bases not matched to a gene. Germline assignment: CDR1 MDHEN and CDR2 SYDVKM. The CDR3 reads CASNAASGWRDTQYF. The CDR3 DNA reads TGTGCCAGCAATGCGGCTAGCGGGTGGAGAGATACGCAGTATTTT. Variable domain in full (rest from reference TRBV28 and TRBJ2-3): DVKVTQSSRYLVKRTGEKVFLECVQDMDHENMFWYRQDPGLGLRLIYFSYDVKMKEKGDIPEGYSVSREKKERFSLILESASTNQTSMYLCASNAASGWRDTQYFGPGTRLTVL.